One sample yielded the 21 T cell receptor beta chains listed below, sequenced in a study of blood T cell repertoires in COVID-19 (dated by TCRdb to 2019 to 2021). The library was made by the immunoSEQ multiplex PCR assay. TCRdb carries this immuneACCESS record with in-frame sequences only. Its versions omit some clonotypes, under half of them owing to an unresolved V gene in the studies checked, with the rest unexplained. Across this sample there are 350,000 to 400,000 clones, with more than 80% seen only once. The top ten constitute about 3% of the sample. Sequencing input: peripheral blood. Receptors were obtained from a young woman with COVID-19, enrolled during active disease.

This chain connects TRBV11-2 to TRBJ1-2; 7 positions match TRBD1. The CDR3 extends over 13 amino acids. The germline V gene has CDR1 SGHAT and CDR2 FQNNGV. Trimming cost V 5 bases and J 6 bases; bases outside gene matches: 6. CDR3 loop: CASSLSGGNGYTF. The CDR3 region has the DNA TGTGCCAGCAGCCTATCAGGGGGAAATGGCTACACCTTC.

The chain combines TRBV24-1 with TRBJ2-7; 9 nucleotides match TRBD2. The CDR3 is 15 amino acids. Per germline, CDR1 KGHDR and CDR2 SFDVKD. Unmatched junction bases numbered 13, after V lost 7 bases and J lost 7 bases. The CDR3, as DNA: TGTGCCACCAGGGGGAGTAGCGGGAGAATCGAAGAGCAGTACGTC. It codes for CATRGSSGRIEEQYV.

This clone occurred once. The chain has TRBV2 and TRBJ1-1; D is unclear. Trimming removed 2 bases from V and 0 bases from J, with 10 bases in between. This CDR3 has 15 residues. Looked up from germline, CDR1 is SNHLY and CDR2 is FYNNEI. CDR3 nucleotide sequence: TGTGCCAGCAGTGAAAGCGCAGTCTTGAACACTGAAGCTTTCTTT. Translated: CASSESAVLNTEAFF. Variable domain in full (rest from reference TRBV2 and TRBJ1-1): EPEVTQTPSHQVTQMGQEVILRCVPISNHLYFYWYRQILGQKVEFLVSFYNNEISEKSEIFDDQFSVERPDGSNFTLKIRSTKLEDSAMYFCASSESAVLNTEAFFGQGTRLTVV.

This clone was counted a single time. This chain links TRBV7-2 with TRBJ2-3; 7 bases are a match to TRBD1. CDR3 size: 21 residues. V shed 0 bases and J 1 base; nucleotides not matched to a gene: 19. CDR1 SGHTA and CDR2 FQGNSA come from the germline V gene. As DNA, the CDR3 is TGTGCCAGCAGCTTAGCAAGCTGGGCCCTTGTGAGGGGGCGCGGCACAGATACGCAGTATTTT. Protein: CASSLASWALVRGRGTDTQYF. Looking up the rest from reference TRBV7-2 and TRBJ2-3 gives the full variable domain: GAGVSQSPSNKVTEKGKDVELRCDPISGHTALYWYRQSLGQGLEFLIYFQGNSAPDKSGLPSDRFSAERTGGSVSTLTIQRTQQEDSAVYLCASSLASWALVRGRGTDTQYFGPGTRLTVL.

V is TRBV19 and J is TRBJ2-3, with 11 positions matching TRBD2. The J segment lost 6 bases and the V segment lost 8 bases, leaving 7 bases of the junction unmatched. There are 14 residues in the CDR3. Germline CDR1 reads LNHDA; CDR2 reads SQIVND (reference sequence). CDR3 in DNA: TGTGCCAGTGGCGTAGCGGGGGGGCCTGATACGCAGTATTTT. It specifies CASGVAGGPDTQYF. The full variable domain, in which reference TRBV19 and TRBJ2-3 provide the parts outside the CDR3, is DGGITQSPKYLFRKEGQNVTLSCEQNLNHDAMYWYRQDPGQGLRLIYYSQIVNDFQKGDIAEGYSVSREKKESFPLTVTSAQKNPTAFYLCASGVAGGPDTQYFGPGTRLTVL.

V usage is TRBV27 and J usage is TRBJ2-2; 8 bases match TRBD1. The CDR3 is made up of 17 amino acids. The germline V gene encodes CDR1 MNHEY and CDR2 SMNVEV (reference sequence). The V segment lost 5 bases and the J segment 4 bases; nucleotides outside the gene matches: 12. The CDR3 DNA follows: TGTGCCAGCAGTCCCCTCGTGGACAGGGATGCCACCGGGGAGCTGTTTTTT. As protein: CASSPLVDRDATGELFF.

The chain carries TRBV5-4 and TRBJ2-7; unclear D gene. Deletions cut 2 bases from V and 4 bases from J, with 13 bases between. The CDR3 spans 14 residues. Germline V gene lookup returns CDR1 SGHNT and CDR2 YYREEE (reference sequence). CDR3: CASSLALENYEQYF. In nucleotides, the CDR3 is TGTGCCAGCAGCTTAGCCCTAGAGAATTACGAGCAGTACTTC.

The genes are TRBV28 and TRBJ1-6; unclear D gene. The V and J ends lost 5 bases and 7 bases respectively, with 15 bases between them. This CDR3 spans 15 amino acids. Germline V gene lookup returns CDR1 MDHEN and CDR2 SYDVKM. The CDR3 bases are TGTGCCAGCAGTCCCCGGACTCTACGCAATTCACCCCTCCACTTT. Residues: CASSPRTLRNSPLHF.

This chain links TRBV6-2 or TRBV6-3 with TRBJ1-6; a weak D match, TRBD1 (5 bases). The CDR3 sequence is 15 residues long. The germline V gene encodes CDR1 MNHEY and CDR2 SVGEGT. V lost 2 bases, J lost 5 bases, and 10 bases lay in between. The DNA of the CDR3 is TGTGCCAGCAGTTACAGGACAAGCAATAATTCACCCCTCCACTTT. It codes for CASSYRTSNNSPLHF.

This chain joins TRBV19 and TRBJ2-1; D remains ambiguous. V lost 3 bases, J lost 7 bases, and 7 bases lay in between. CDR1 and CDR2 from the germline V gene are LNHDA and SQIVND (reference sequence). The CDR3 is 12 residues long. The CDR3 here is CASSILMNEQFF. The CDR3, as DNA: TGTGCCAGTAGTATTTTAATGAATGAGCAGTTCTTC. Based on the CDR3 plus reference TRBV19 and TRBJ2-1, the full variable domain is DGGITQSPKYLFRKEGQNVTLSCEQNLNHDAMYWYRQDPGQGLRLIYYSQIVNDFQKGDIAEGYSVSREKKESFPLTVTSAQKNPTAFYLCASSILMNEQFFGPGTRLTVL.

The V and J genes are TRBV29-1 and TRBJ2-3; possibly TRBD1 for D (5 bases). CDR3 length equals 13 residues. V was trimmed by 6 bases and J by 2 bases, leaving 12 bases between them. Germline lookup yields CDR1 SQVTM and CDR2 ANQGSEA. As DNA, the CDR3 is TGCAGCGTGCGACAGATTCTCACAGATACGCAGTATTTT. Translation gives CSVRQILTDTQYF.

This chain joins TRBV29-1 and TRBJ2-5; D is perhaps TRBD1 (5 bases). The CDR3 totals 12 residues. Trimming removed 5 bases from V and 4 bases from J, with 11 bases in between. Germline V CDR1 and CDR2: SQVTM, ANQGSEA. The CDR3 DNA follows: TGCAGCGTTCCAGGGAAAGGAGAGACCCAGTACTTC. Translation gives CSVPGKGETQYF.

The chain joins TRBV19 to TRBJ2-7; D is perhaps TRBD1 (6 bases). Germline V gene lookup returns CDR1 LNHDA and CDR2 SQIVND (reference sequence). V was shortened by 5 bases and J by 2 bases, with 13 bases between the two germline ends. The CDR3 totals 14 residues. This CDR3 reads CASSPRGQTYEQYF. CDR3 in DNA: TGTGCCAGTAGTCCGCGAGGACAGACCTACGAGCAGTACTTC.

This chain uses TRBV19 with TRBJ1-1, with 11 bases aligning to TRBD1. Germline CDR1 reads LNHDA; CDR2 reads SQIVND (reference sequence). The V and J ends lost 1 base and 5 bases, in that order; junction bases with no gene match: 9. The CDR3 is 17 amino acids. CDR3 in DNA: TGTGCCAGTAGTATAGTAGGACAGGGGGCGCGCTGGACTGAAGCTTTCTTT. It encodes CASSIVGQGARWTEAFF.

The chain carries TRBV27 and TRBJ2-2; TRBD1 might be the D (5 bases). V lost 6 bases and J 6 bases, leaving 14 bases between the germline ends. The germline V gene has CDR1 MNHEY and CDR2 SMNVEV (reference sequence). This CDR3 is built from 14 residues. The DNA of the CDR3 is TGTGCCAGCAGCCAGACAGTTTCAGCCGGGGAGCTGTTTTTT. Residues: CASSQTVSAGELFF.

V usage is TRBV7-6 and J usage is TRBJ2-3; maybe TRBD2 (6 bases). V dropped 4 bases and J dropped 2 bases, with 19 bases sitting between them. CDR1 is SGHVS and CDR2 is FNYEAQ in the germline V gene. The CDR3 extends over 17 amino acids. This CDR3 reads CASSSFLARSYTDTQYF. CDR3 sequence (DNA): TGTGCCAGCAGCTCCTTCCTAGCGAGGAGCTACACAGATACGCAGTATTTT.

J is TRBJ2-2 and V is TRBV24-1, with 7 bases lining up with TRBD1. V lost 5 bases to trimming and J lost 8 bases; unmatched junction nucleotides: 16. The CDR3 totals 17 residues. CDR1 is KGHDR, CDR2 SFDVKD, per germline. CDR3 sequence: CATSGEQGIFNFGELFF. In DNA form, the CDR3 reads TGTGCCACCAGTGGTGAACAGGGGATCTTTAACTTTGGGGAGCTGTTTTTT.

The J gene is TRBJ1-1, the V gene TRBV10-3; D unclear. CDR1 is ENHRY, CDR2 SYGVKD, per germline. The CDR3 covers 14 residues. The ends were cut back, 0 bases at V and 0 bases at J, with 5 bases in the middle. CDR3 nucleotides: TGTGCCATCAGTGAGTCGGCGGTGAACACTGAAGCTTTCTTT. Translation: CAISESAVNTEAFF.

With respect to this clone: Relative to the germline gene, one junction end is altered; a read error may explain this. The chain has TRBV27 and TRBJ2-2; TRBD1 might be the D (5 bases). CDR3 length: 15 residues. Germline CDR1 MNHEY, CDR2 SMNVEV (reference sequence). The CDR3 bases are TGTGCCAGCAGTCGGAATGGGGCGAATACCGGGGAGCTGTTTTTT. Residues: CASSRNGANTGELFF.

The rearrangement uses TRBV28 and TRBJ1-2, with TRBD1 identical over 9 bases. With 6 bases clipped from V and 4 bases from J, the junction kept 6 bases outside the gene matches. This CDR3 is built from 14 residues. Germline-derived CDR1 and CDR2 are MDHEN and SYDVKM. In DNA, the CDR3 is TGTGCCAGCAGAGGGGACAGGGACATCTATGGCTACACCTTC. Translation gives CASRGDRDIYGYTF.

This chain connects TRBV4-1 to TRBJ2-5; 10 nucleotides align to TRBD2. The CDR3 has 17 residues. V shed 4 bases and J 5 bases; nucleotides not matched to a gene: 13. The germline V gene encodes CDR1 MGHRA and CDR2 YSYEKL. CDR3 loop: CASSLRIGSGRGETQYF. CDR3 nucleotides: TGCGCCAGCAGCCTAAGAATAGGAAGCGGGAGGGGGGAGACCCAGTACTTC.